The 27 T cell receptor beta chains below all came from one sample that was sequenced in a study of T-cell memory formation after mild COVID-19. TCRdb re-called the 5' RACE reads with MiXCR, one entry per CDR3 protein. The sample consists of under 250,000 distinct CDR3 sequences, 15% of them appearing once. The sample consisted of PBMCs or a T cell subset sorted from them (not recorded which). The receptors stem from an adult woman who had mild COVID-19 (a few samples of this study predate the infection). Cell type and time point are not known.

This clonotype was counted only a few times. CDR3 loop: CSRPSRTGKAEAFF. The CDR3 DNA is TGCAGCCGTCCAAGTCGGACAGGGAAGGCTGAAGCTTTCTTT. The chain joins TRBV20-1 to TRBJ1-1; TRBD1 aligns across 8 bases. This CDR3 spans 14 amino acids. Germline V gene lookup returns CDR1 DFQATT and CDR2 SNEGSKA (reference sequence).

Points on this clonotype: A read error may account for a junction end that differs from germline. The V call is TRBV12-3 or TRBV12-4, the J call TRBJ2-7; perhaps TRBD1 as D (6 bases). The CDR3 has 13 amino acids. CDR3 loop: CASSPGTKYEQHF. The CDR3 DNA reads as TGTGCCAGCAGTCCCGGGACAAAGTACGAGCAGCACTTC.

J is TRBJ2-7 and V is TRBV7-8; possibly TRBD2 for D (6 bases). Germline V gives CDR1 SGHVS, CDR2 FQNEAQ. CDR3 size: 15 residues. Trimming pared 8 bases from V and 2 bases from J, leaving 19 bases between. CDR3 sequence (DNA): TGTGCCAGCTCGCCTGGCGGCGGGGTGGCCTACGAGCAGTACTTC. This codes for CASSPGGGVAYEQYF.

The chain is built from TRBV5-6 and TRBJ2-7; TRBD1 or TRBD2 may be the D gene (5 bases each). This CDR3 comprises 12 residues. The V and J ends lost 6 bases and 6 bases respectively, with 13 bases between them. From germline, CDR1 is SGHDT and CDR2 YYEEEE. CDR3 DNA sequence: TGTGCCAGCACCTCTCTTGGGGGCGAGCAGTACTTC. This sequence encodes CASTSLGGEQYF.

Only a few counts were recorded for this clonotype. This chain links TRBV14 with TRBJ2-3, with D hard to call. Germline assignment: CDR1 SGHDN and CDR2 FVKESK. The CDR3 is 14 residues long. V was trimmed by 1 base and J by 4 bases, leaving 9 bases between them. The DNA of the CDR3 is TGTGCCAGCAGCCAAGGGATACGCTCAGATACGCAGTATTTT. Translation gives CASSQGIRSDTQYF.

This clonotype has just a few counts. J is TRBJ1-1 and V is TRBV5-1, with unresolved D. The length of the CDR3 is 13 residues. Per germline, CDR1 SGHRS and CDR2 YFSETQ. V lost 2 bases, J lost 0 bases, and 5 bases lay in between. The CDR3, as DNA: TGCGCCAGCAGCTTACGGTTGAACACTGAAGCTTTCTTT. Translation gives CASSLRLNTEAFF.

The CDR3 sequence: CASSLHRERRNTEAFF. CDR3 in DNA: TGTGCCAGCAGTTTACACAGGGAGAGGAGAAACACTGAAGCTTTCTTT. This chain links TRBV12-3 or TRBV12-4 with TRBJ1-1; D is possibly TRBD1 (6 bases). V was trimmed by 2 bases and J by 2 bases, leaving 15 bases between them. CDR3 length equals 16 residues.

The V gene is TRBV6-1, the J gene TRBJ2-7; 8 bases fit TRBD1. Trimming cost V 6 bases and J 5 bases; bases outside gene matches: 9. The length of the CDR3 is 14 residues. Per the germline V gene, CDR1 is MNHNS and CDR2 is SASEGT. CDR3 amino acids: CASRAGGAFHEQYF. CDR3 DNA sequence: TGTGCCAGCAGGGCAGGGGGCGCGTTCCACGAGCAGTACTTC.

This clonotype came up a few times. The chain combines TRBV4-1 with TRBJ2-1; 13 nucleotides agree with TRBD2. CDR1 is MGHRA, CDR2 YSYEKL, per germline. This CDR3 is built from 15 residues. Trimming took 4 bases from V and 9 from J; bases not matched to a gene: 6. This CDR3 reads CASSPRLAGGGEQFF. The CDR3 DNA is TGCGCCAGCAGCCCTCGACTAGCGGGGGGCGGTGAGCAGTTCTTC.

The chain's CDR3 is CASSLGTGTYNEQFF. The CDR3, as DNA: TGTGCCAGCTCACTCGGGACAGGGACCTACAATGAGCAGTTCTTC. The V call is TRBV18, the J call TRBJ2-1; 9 positions agree with TRBD1. Germline V gives CDR1 KGHSH, CDR2 LQKENI. With V trimmed by 4 bases and J by 2 bases, 3 bases remained unmatched. The CDR3 spans 15 residues.

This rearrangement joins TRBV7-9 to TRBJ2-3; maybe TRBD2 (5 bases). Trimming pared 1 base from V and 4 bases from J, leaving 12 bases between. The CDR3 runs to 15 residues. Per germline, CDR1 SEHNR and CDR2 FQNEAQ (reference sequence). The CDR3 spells CASSLGGSGSDTQYF. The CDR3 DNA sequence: TGTGCCAGCAGCTTAGGAGGGTCCGGGTCAGATACGCAGTATTTT.

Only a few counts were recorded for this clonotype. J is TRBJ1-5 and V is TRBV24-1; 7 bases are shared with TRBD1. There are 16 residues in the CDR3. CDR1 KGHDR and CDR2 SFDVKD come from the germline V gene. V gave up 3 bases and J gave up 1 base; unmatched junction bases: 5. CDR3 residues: CATSDTRTGSNQPQHF. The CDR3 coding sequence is TGTGCCACCAGTGATACCCGGACAGGAAGCAATCAGCCCCAGCATTTT.

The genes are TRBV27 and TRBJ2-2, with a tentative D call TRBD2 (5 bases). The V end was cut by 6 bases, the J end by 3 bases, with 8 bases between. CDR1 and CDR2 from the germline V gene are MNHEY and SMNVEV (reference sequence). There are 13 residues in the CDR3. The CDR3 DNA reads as TGTGCCAGCAGGGAGGTCGACACCGGGGAGCTGTTTTTT. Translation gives CASREVDTGELFF.

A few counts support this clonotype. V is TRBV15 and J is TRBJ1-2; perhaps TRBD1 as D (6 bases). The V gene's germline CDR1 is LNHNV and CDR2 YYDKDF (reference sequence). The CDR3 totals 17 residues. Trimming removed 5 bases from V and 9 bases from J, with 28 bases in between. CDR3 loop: CATSDPGHLKRYISYTF. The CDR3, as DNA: TGTGCCACCAGCGATCCGGGACACCTTAAACGCTATATCAGCTACACCTTC.

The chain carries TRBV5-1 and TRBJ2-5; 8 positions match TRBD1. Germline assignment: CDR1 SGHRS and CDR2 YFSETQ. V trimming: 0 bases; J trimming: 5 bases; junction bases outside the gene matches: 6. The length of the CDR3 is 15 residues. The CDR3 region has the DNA TGCGCCAGCAGCTTGGCCAGGGGGCCAAGGGAGACCCAGTACTTC. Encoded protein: CASSLARGPRETQYF.

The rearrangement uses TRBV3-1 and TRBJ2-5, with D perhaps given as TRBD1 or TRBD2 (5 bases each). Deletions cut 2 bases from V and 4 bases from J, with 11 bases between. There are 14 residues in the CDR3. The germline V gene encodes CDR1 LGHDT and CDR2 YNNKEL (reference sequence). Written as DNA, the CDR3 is TGTGCCAGCAGCCAATCCGGGACCCGAGAGACCCAGTACTTC. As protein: CASSQSGTRETQYF.

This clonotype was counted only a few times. CDR3 nucleotides: TGTGCCATCACTGGAGACCCTTCCAAGGGAAAACTGTTTTTT. Amino acids: CAITGDPSKGKLFF. This chain connects TRBV10-3 to TRBJ1-4; D unresolved. Trimming cost V 7 bases and J 10 bases, with 19 bases left between them. The CDR3 has 14 amino acids. The germline gives CDR1 ENHRY, CDR2 SYGVKD.

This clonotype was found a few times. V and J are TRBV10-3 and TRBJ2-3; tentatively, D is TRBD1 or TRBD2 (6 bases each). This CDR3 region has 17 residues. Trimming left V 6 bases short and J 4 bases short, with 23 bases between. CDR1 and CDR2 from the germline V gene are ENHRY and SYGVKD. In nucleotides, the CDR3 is TGTGCCATCAGCGGGGGCCTGACCCTTCTGCAAGCAGATACGCAGTATTTT. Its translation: CAISGGLTLLQADTQYF.

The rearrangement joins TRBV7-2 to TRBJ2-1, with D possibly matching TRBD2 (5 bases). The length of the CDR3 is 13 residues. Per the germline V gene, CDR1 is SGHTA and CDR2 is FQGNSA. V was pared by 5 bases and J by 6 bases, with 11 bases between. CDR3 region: CASSKERLNEQFF. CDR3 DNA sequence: TGTGCCAGCAGCAAGGAGCGGCTCAATGAGCAGTTCTTC.

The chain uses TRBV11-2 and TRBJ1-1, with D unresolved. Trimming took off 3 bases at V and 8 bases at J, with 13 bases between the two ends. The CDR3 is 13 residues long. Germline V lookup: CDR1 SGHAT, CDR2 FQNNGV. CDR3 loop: CASSFREGLEAFF. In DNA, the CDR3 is TGTGCCAGCAGCTTTAGAGAAGGTTTGGAAGCTTTCTTT.

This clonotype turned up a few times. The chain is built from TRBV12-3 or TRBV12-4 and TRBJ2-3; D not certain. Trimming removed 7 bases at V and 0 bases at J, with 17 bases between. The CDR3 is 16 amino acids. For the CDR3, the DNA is TGTGCCAGCAACACGCCCCCTATCAGGAGCACAGATACGCAGTATTTT. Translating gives CASNTPPIRSTDTQYF.

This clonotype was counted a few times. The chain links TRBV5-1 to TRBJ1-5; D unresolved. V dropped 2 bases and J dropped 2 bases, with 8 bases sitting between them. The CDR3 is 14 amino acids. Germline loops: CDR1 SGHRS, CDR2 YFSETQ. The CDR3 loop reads CASSFGSGNQPQHF. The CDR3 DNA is TGCGCCAGCAGCTTTGGTAGCGGCAATCAGCCCCAGCATTTT.

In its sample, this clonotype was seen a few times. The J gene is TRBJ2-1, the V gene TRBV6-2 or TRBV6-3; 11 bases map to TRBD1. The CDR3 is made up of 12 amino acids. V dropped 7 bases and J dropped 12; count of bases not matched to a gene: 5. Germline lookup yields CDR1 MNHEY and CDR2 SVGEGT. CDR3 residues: CASTRTGGAQFF. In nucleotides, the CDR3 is TGTGCCAGCACCCGGACAGGGGGCGCGCAGTTCTTC.

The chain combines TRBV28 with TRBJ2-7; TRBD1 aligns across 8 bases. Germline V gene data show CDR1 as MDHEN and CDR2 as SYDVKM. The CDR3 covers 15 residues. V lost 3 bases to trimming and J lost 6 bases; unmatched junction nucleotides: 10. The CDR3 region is CASSFGTGRNREQYF. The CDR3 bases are TGTGCCAGCAGTTTTGGGACAGGTAGAAATCGCGAGCAGTACTTC.

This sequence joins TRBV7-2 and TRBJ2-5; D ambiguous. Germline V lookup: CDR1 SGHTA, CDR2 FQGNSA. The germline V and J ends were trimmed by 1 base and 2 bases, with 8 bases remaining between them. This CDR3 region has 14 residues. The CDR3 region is CASSLGGTQETQYF. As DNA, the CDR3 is TGTGCCAGCAGCTTAGGCGGAACTCAAGAGACCCAGTACTTC.

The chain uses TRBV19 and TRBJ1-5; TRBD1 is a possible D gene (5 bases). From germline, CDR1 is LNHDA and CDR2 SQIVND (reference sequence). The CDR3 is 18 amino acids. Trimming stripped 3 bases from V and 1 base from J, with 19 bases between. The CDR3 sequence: CASSMGGRDPYSNQPQHF. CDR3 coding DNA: TGTGCCAGTAGTATGGGCGGCAGGGACCCCTACAGCAATCAGCCCCAGCATTTT.

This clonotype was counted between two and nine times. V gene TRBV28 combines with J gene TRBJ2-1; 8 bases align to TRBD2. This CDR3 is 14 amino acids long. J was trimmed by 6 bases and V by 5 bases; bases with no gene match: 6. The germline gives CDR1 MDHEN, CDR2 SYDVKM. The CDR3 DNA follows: TGTGCCAGCAGTCCGGGACTAGTTATCAATGAGCAGTTCTTC. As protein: CASSPGLVINEQFF.